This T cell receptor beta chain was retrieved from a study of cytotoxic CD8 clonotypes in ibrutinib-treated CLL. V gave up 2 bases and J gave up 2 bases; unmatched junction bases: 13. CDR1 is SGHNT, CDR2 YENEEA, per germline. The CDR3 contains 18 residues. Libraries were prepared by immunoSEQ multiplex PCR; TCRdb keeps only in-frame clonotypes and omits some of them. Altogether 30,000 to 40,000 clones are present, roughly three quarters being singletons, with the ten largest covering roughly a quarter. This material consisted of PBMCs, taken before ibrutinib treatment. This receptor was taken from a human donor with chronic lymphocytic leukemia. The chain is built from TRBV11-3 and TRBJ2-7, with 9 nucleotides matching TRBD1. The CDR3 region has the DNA TGTGCCAGCAGCTTATCCTTGTGGGGACAGGGTGAACCCTACGAGCAGTACTTC. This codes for CASSLSLWGQGEPYEQYF. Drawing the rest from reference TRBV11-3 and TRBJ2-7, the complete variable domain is EAGVVQSPRYKIIEKKQPVAFWCNPISGHNTLYWYLQNLGQGPELLIRYENEEAVDDSQLPKDRFSAERLKGVDSTLKIQPAELGDSAVYLCASSLSLWGQGEPYEQYFGPGTRLTVT.